The entry that follows covers one T cell receptor (beta chain) sequence. Antigen: not known. This CDR3 comprises 14 residues. The V gene end was trimmed by 6 bases and the J gene end by 9 bases; junction bases not matched to a gene: 11. Germline V gene data show CDR1 as MNHEY and CDR2 as SMNVEV (reference sequence). These data belong to a study of T cells in Graves' hyperthyroidism and ophthalmopathy. RNA transcripts yielded amplified TCR beta CDR3 regions. During a first-round RT-PCR of the TCR CDR3, the HTBI primer set was used. TCRdb re-called the multiplex PCR reads through MiXCR, storing one row per CDR3 protein. The data hold 400,000 to 500,000 distinct CDR3 sequences, with over 13% observed a single time. Whole-study findings and limits: Most thyroid clonotypes expanded above 0.001 were also detected in blood.

Uncontrolled infection, other autoimmune disease, pregnancy or lactation barred patients from enrollment. The TCR originated in a woman between 18 and 30 years old with Graves' hyperthyroidism. Material: blood. The gene calls are TRBV27 and TRBJ1-2; 9 bases map to TRBD1. For the CDR3, the DNA is TGTGCCAGCAGCCTGGGACAGGGTTTCAATAGCTACACCTTC. This gives the protein CASSLGQGFNSYTF.